A selection of T cell receptor beta chains follows, all from one sample in a study of T cells in tumors after PD-1 blockade. TCRdb keeps only in-frame clones here, not all; method: immunoSEQ multiplex PCR. The table includes about 25,000 clones, about 82% detected once. Sequencing used PBMCs, obtained after anti-PD-1 treatment. These receptors came from a human donor with basal cell carcinoma. Each CDR3 is given with its conserved first and last residue. The D gene is left open where the match is weak. Size is omitted from some rows. Given values are once, few, many or a class for expanded clones.

V	D	size	J	length	DNA	CDR3
TRBV5-1	-	-	TRBJ2-1	15	TGCGCCAGCAGCTTGGTAGGGACTGATTACAATGAGCAGTTCTTC	CASSLVGTDYNEQFF
TRBV2	-	-	TRBJ2-3	16	TGTGCCAGCAGTGAAGTGGCAGTGGGAAACACAGATACGCAGTATTTT	CASSEVAVGNTDTQYF
TRBV30	TRBD1	-	TRBJ1-4	16	TGTGCCTGGAGTCTAGGACAGGGGGTATGGGCTGAAAAACTGTTTTTT	CAWSLGQGVWAEKLFF
TRBV5-5	TRBD2	once	TRBJ2-3	16	TGTGCCAGCAAACCGTCCTCGGGGGGACGCACAGATACGCAGTATTTT	CASKPSSGGRTDTQYF
TRBV19	-	-	TRBJ2-7	13	TGTGCCAGTAGTCGGGCACAACGAGACGAGCAGTACTTC	CASSRAQRDEQYF
TRBV30	TRBD2	-	TRBJ2-3	13	TGTGCCTGGAGTGTGGGTAGCGGGGGGGCATGGTATTTT	CAWSVGSGGAWYF
TRBV5-3	-	-	TRBJ2-4	15	TGTGCCAGAAGCTTGGGCGGGGAAGCCAAAAACATTCAGTACTTC	CARSLGGEAKNIQYF
TRBV5-1	-	few	TRBJ1-3	15	TGCGCCAGCAGCTTGATGAGCTCTGCTGGAAACACCATATATTTT	CASSLMSSAGNTIYF
TRBV19	-	-	TRBJ1-1	17	TGTGCCAGTAGTATAGATAGGAGGAGGGGGGATTCTACTGAAGCTTTCTTT	CASSIDRRRGDSTEAFF
TRBV6-1	-	-	TRBJ1-5	11	TGTGCCAGCAGTGAAGTTGGGCCCCAGCATTTT	CASSEVGPQHF
TRBV3-1/TRBV3-2	-	-	TRBJ2-7	13	TGTGCCAGCAGCTTACGGGGTGCCTACGAGCAGTACTTC	CASSLRGAYEQYF
TRBV18	-	-	TRBJ1-6	13	TGTGCCAGCTCACGGACAGATAATTCACCCCTCCACTTT	CASSRTDNSPLHF
TRBV7-8	-	once	TRBJ2-5	13	TGTGCCAGCAGCTTTGGCAACCAAGAGACCCAGTACTTC	CASSFGNQETQYF
TRBV9	TRBD2	-	TRBJ2-1	20	TGTGCCAGCAGCGTGTTTGGGACTAGCGGGGGGCAGAGCTCCTACAATGAGCAGTTCTTC	CASSVFGTSGGQSSYNEQFF
TRBV5-4	-	once	TRBJ2-3	14	TGTGCCAGCAGCCAACCTGAGTGGGCTGATACGCAGTATTTT	CASSQPEWADTQYF
TRBV7-6	-	-	TRBJ1-4	13	TGTGCCAGCAGGGGGACGGATAATGAAAAACTGTTTTTT	CASRGTDNEKLFF
TRBV6-1	TRBD2	-	TRBJ2-1	16	TGTGCCAGCAGTGGGTTAGCGGGGGGTTCCTACAATGAGCAGTTCTTC	CASSGLAGGSYNEQFF
TRBV9	TRBD2	few	TRBJ2-3	16	TGTGCCAGCAGCGGACTAGCGGGGGGGAGCACAGATACGCAGTATTTT	CASSGLAGGSTDTQYF
TRBV5-5	-	-	TRBJ1-3	16	TGTGCCAGCAGCTTGGGGCAGACCGGCTCTGGAAACACCATATATTTT	CASSLGQTGSGNTIYF
TRBV6-6	TRBD1	-	TRBJ1-2	13	TGTGCCAGCAGTTGGGACAGGGACTATGGCTACACCTTC	CASSWDRDYGYTF
TRBV7-3	-	-	TRBJ2-5	13	TGTGCCAGCAGCTTATGGGGTGGGGAGACCCAGTACTTC	CASSLWGGETQYF
TRBV30	-	-	TRBJ1-2	13	TGTGCCTGGAGTGTTATGATAGGGAGAGGCTACACCTTC	CAWSVMIGRGYTF
TRBV6-5	-	-	TRBJ1-1	11	TGTGCGGCGAAGGAGAACACTGAAGCTTTCTTT	CAAKENTEAFF